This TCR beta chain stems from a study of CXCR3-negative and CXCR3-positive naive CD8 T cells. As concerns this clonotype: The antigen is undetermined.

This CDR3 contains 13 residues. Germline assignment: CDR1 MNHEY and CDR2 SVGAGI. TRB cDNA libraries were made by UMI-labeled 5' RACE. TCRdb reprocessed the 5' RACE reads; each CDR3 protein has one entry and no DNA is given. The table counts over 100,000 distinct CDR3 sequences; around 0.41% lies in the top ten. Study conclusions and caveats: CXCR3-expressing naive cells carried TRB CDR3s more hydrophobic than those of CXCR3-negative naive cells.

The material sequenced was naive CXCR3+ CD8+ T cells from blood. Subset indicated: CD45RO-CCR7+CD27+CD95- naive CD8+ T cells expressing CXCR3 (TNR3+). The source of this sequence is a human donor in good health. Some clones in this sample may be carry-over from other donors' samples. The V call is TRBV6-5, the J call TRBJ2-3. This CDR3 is CASSYRGSDTQYF.